This T cell receptor (beta chain) was retrieved from a study of CD8 T cells in ankylosing spondylitis. Whole-study results and caveats: Reports say disease-linked clones showed up significantly more in matched ankylosing spondylitis synovial fluid. A number of the motif variants had already been described in reactive arthritis synovial fluid and blood. Ankylosing spondylitis blood seemed to carry a telltale TCR beta motif made of roughly 8 highly homologous variants.

V lost 3 bases and J lost 7, with 12 bases in between. The CDR3 sequence is 14 residues long. This clonotype has at least ten counts. Antigen specificity is unknown. MiXCR was run by TCRdb on the 5' RACE reads, yielding one entry per CDR3 protein. The sample carries about 800,000 distinct CDR3 sequences, about 12% recorded once. Material: blood, either unsorted or a sorted T cell fraction (not recorded which). The origin of this receptor is a male donor with ankylosing spondylitis. This chain links TRBV12-3 or TRBV12-4 with TRBJ1-4; no definite D call. This chain's CDR3 is CASSFSPGGEKLFF. CDR3 sequence (DNA): TGTGCCAGCAGTTTCTCCCCCGGTGGTGAAAAACTGTTTTTT.